This T cell receptor beta chain was sequenced during a study of molecular identifiers for immune sequencing clone quantification. Across the whole study: RNA, taken in replicates from roughly 21,000 or 96,000 naive CD8 cells, was split five ways, with four sequenced. Study results and caveats: Roughly 950,000 naive cells reportedly did not prevent detection of spiked Jurkat TCR RNA from one cell.

V lost 4 bases and J lost 2; bases outside the gene matches: 6. CDR1 and CDR2 (germline): SNHLY, FYNNEI. There are 15 residues in the CDR3. This clonotype occurred a few times. No antigen is known for it. Preparation methods for the bulk TCR libraries were those previously described, with listed TCR primers. TCRdb analysed the PCR reads with MiXCR anew, one entry per CDR3 protein. Among hundreds of thousands of distinct CDR3 sequences listed, roughly 24% were seen once. Sequencing used naive CD8+ T cells from blood, with Jurkat cell RNA spiked in. The subset is: FACS-sorted CD8+CD4-CCR7+CD45RA+ naive T cells. The clonotype originates from a human donor in good health. Some libraries in this study had Jurkat cell RNA spiked in. The chain joins TRBV2 to TRBJ2-3; 7 bases line up with TRBD2. CDR3 in DNA: TGTGCCAGCAGTGCAACGGGAGGAGTCACAGATACGCAGTATTTT. Its translation is CASSATGGVTDTQYF.